The following is a T cell receptor beta chain sequence with its context. This sample was included in a study of blood T cell repertoires in COVID-19. Study-wide context: Acute-phase and convalescent COVID-19 samples originated in the United States, Italy and Spain. In each case, the material was cDNA or gDNA derived from T cells, B-cell-depleted T cells, or PBMCs.

The CDR3 loop spans 13 amino acids. Germline V gene lookup returns CDR1 SGHAT and CDR2 FQNNGV. Between the trimmed V and J ends, which lost 5 bases and 1 base, there was a span of 8 bases. Original processing notes: Reference gene primers were amplified, and this amplification served to estimate nucleated cell counts. Generated by immunoSEQ multiplex PCR, the TCRdb table keeps only in-frame clones and is missing some. That table furnishes V, J and clone size, whereas the DNA furnished D and trimming. The data show fewer than 250,000 clones, around 86% seen once. The sequenced sample was peripheral blood. The sequence was obtained from a man between 45 and 60 years old with acute or convalescent COVID-19. This sequence joins TRBV11-2 and TRBJ1-1; D not certain. The CDR3, as DNA: TGTGCCAGCAGCCGTGTCTGGAACACTGAAGCTTTCTTT. As protein: CASSRVWNTEAFF.